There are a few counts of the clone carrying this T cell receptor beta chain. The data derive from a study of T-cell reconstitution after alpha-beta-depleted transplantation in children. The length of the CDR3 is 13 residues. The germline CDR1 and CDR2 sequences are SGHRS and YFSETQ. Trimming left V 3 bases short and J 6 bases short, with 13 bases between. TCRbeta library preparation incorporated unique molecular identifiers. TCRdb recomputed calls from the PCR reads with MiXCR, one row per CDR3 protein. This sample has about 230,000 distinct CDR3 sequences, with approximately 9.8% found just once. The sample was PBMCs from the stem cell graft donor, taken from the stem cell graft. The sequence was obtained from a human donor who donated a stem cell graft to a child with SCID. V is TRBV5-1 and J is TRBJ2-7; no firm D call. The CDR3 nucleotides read TGCGCCAGCAGCTCGCTCCAGGCCGCCGAGCAGTACTTC. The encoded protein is CASSSLQAAEQYF.